This T cell receptor (beta chain) was identified in a study of identical twins. Study-level findings and limits: In cord blood, abundant beta clonotypes had fewer insertions; memory showed no trend.

V was cut by 10 bases and J by 1 base, with 11 bases left in between. The CDR3 contains 12 residues. Germline V lookup: CDR1 MNHEY, CDR2 SMNVEV (reference sequence). TCRdb ran MiXCR on the 5' RACE reads and lists one entry per CDR3 protein. The table has some 900,000 distinct CDR3 sequences, around an eighth seen once. This clonotype was recorded many times. Its antigen is undetermined. These same data were also listed under a study on yellow fever vaccine responses in identical twins.

The clonotype originates from a woman aged 18 to 35 in good health. V is TRBV27 and J is TRBJ2-7; D possibly corresponds to TRBD1 (5 bases). Specimen: PBMCs. CDR3 loop: CATPDNSYEQYV. The CDR3 DNA follows: TGTGCCACCCCGGACAATTCCTACGAGCAGTACGTC.